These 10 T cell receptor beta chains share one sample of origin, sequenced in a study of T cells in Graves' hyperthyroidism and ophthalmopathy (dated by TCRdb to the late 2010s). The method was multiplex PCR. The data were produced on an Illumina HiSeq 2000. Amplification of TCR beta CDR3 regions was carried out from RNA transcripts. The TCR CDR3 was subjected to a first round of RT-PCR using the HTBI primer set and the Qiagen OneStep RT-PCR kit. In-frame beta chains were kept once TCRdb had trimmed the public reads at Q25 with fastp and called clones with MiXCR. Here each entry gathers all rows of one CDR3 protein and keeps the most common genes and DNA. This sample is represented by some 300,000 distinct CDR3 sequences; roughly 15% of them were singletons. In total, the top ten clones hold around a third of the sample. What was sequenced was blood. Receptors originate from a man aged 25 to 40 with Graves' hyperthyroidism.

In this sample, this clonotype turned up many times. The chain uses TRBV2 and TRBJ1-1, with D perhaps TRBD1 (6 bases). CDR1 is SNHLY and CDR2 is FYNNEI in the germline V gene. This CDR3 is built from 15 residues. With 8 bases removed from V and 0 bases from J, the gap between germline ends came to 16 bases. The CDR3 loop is CASRRDIHMNTEAFF. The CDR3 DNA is TGTGCCAGCCGGAGGGACATCCACATGAACACTGAAGCTTTCTTT.

CDR3 in DNA: TGCGCCAGCAGCCAACCCAACGCGGCCTCCTACGAGCAGTACTTC. Amino acid sequence: CASSQPNAASYEQYF. J is TRBJ2-7 and V is TRBV4-1; D gene uncertain. There are 15 residues in the CDR3. The germline CDR1 and CDR2 sequences are MGHRA and YSYEKL. Trimming stripped 2 bases from V and 0 bases from J, with 11 bases between.

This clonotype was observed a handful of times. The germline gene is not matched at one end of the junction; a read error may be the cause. CDR3 bases: TGTGCCAGCAGAAGACTTGGACAGACCTTAGAGGGTGACTTC. Translated: CASRRLGQTLEGDF. This rearrangement joins TRBV28 to TRBJ2-5; D may be TRBD1 (6 bases). Germline values: CDR1 MDHEN, CDR2 SYDVKM. This CDR3 has 14 residues.

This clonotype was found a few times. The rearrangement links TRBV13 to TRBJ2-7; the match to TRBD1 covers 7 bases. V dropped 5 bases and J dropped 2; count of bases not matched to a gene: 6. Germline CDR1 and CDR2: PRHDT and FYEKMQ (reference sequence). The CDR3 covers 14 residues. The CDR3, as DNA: TGTGCCAGCAGCGCCAGACAGGGCACCTACGAGCAGTACTTC. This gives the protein CASSARQGTYEQYF.

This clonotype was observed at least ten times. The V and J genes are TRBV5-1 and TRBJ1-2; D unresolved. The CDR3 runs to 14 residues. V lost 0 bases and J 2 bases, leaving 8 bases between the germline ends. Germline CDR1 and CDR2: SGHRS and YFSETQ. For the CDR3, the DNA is TGCGCCAGCAGCTTGGACGACGCAAACTATGGCTACACCTTC. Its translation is CASSLDDANYGYTF.

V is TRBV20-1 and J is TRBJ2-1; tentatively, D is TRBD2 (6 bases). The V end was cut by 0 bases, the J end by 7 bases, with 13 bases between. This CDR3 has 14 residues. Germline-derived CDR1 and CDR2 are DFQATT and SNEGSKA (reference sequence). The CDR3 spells CSARDRTGRNEQFF. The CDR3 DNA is TGCAGTGCTAGAGATAGGACGGGGAGGAATGAGCAGTTCTTC.

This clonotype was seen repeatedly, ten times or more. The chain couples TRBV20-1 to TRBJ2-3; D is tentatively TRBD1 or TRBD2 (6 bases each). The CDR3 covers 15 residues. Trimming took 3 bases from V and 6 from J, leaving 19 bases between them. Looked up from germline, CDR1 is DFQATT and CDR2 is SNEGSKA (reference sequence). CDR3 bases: TGCAGTGCTAGGATTGGGGGGCGAATTCCGGATACGCAGTATTTT. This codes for CSARIGGRIPDTQYF.

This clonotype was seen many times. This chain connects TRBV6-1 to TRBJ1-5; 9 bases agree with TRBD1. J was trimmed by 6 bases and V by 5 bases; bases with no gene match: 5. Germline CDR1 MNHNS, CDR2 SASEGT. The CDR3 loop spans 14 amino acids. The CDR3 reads CASSSGTGPQPQHF. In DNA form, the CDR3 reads TGTGCCAGCAGTTCCGGGACAGGGCCTCAGCCCCAGCATTTT.

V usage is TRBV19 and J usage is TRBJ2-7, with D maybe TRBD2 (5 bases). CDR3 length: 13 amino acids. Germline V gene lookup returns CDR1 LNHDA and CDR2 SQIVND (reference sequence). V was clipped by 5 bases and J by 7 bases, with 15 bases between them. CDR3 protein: CASSPSVGREQYF. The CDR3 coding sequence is TGTGCCAGTAGTCCGTCAGTGGGGAGAGAGCAGTACTTC.

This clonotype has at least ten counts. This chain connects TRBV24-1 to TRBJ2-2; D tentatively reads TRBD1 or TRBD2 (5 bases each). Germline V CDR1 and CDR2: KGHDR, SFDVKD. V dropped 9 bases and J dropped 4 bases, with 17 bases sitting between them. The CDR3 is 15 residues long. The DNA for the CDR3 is TGTGCCACCCGTTCCGGGACCATGGCCACCGGGGAGCTGTTTTTT. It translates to CATRSGTMATGELFF.